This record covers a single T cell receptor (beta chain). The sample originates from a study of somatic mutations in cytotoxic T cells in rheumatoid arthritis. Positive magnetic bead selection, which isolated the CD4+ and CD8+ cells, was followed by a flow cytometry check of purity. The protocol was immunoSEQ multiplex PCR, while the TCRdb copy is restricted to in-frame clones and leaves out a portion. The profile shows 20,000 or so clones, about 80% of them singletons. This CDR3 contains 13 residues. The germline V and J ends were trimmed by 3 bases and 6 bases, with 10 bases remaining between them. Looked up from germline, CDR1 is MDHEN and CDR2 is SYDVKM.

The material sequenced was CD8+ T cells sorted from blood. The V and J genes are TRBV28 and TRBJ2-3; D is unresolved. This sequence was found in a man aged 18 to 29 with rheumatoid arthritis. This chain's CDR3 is CASSLVLLDTQYF. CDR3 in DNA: TGTGCCAGCAGTTTGGTGCTCCTTGATACGCAGTATTTT.